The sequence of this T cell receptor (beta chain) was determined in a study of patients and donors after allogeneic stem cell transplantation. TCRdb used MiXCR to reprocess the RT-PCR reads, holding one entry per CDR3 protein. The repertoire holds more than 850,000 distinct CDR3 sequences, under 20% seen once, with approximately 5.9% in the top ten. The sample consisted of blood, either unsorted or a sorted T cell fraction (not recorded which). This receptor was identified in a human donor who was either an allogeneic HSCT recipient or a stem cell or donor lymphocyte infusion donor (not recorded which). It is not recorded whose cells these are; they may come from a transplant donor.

The chain's CDR3 is CASHRDRGYNSPLHF. CDR3 nucleotide sequence: TGTGCCAGCCACAGGGACAGGGGGTATAATTCACCCCTCCACTTT. The chain combines TRBV2 with TRBJ1-6; 11 nucleotides line up with TRBD1. V shed 8 bases and J 4 bases; nucleotides not matched to a gene: 4. This CDR3 has 15 residues. Germline values: CDR1 SNHLY, CDR2 FYNNEI.